Listed below are T cell receptor beta chains from one sample, sequenced in a study of shared clonotypes between healthy human individuals. The method was immunoSEQ multiplex PCR; TCRdb's version includes in-frame clones alone and lacks a portion of them. The data hold about 1,900,000 clones, with less than 95% observed a single time. Sample: naive CD8+ T cells sorted from blood. The receptors originated from a man aged 18 to 29 in good health. CDR3s include the opening cysteine and the closing phenylalanine or tryptophan. Each record gives: V gene, clone size, J gene, D gene, CDR3 length, CDR3 protein, CDR3 DNA. A D gene is named only where the DNA matches it firmly. Clone sizes are given selectively: once, few, many, or a class where the clone is expanded.

v_gene: TRBV5-4; abundance: -; j_gene: TRBJ2-7; d_gene: -; len: 13; CDR3aa: CASSPEPSYEQYF; CDR3nt: TGTGCCAGCAGCCCGGAGCCCTCCTACGAGCAGTACTTC
v_gene: TRBV7-9; abundance: few; j_gene: TRBJ1-1; d_gene: -; len: 15; CDR3aa: CASSLAEGMNTEAFF; CDR3nt: TGTGCCAGCAGCTTAGCGGAGGGGATGAACACTGAAGCTTTCTTT
v_gene: TRBV14; abundance: -; j_gene: TRBJ2-3; d_gene: -; len: 13; CDR3aa: CASSLELTDTQYF; CDR3nt: TGTGCCAGCAGCCTCGAGCTCACAGATACGCAGTATTTT
v_gene: TRBV21-1; abundance: -; j_gene: TRBJ1-1; d_gene: -; len: 17; CDR3aa: CASSETWDTPNSVEAFF; CDR3nt: TGTGCCAGCAGCGAAACATGGGACACCCCGAATTCGGTAGAAGCTTTCTTT
v_gene: TRBV7-9; abundance: -; j_gene: TRBJ1-1; d_gene: TRBD1; len: 16; CDR3aa: CASSLVSGQLNTEAFF; CDR3nt: TGTGCCAGCAGCTTAGTATCGGGACAGCTGAACACTGAAGCTTTCTTT
v_gene: TRBV2; abundance: -; j_gene: TRBJ2-2; d_gene: -; len: 13; CDR3aa: CASSDANTGELFF; CDR3nt: TGTGCCAGCAGTGACGCGAACACCGGGGAGCTGTTTTTT
v_gene: TRBV7-2; abundance: -; j_gene: TRBJ2-1; d_gene: TRBD2; len: 17; CDR3aa: CASSLDPGTSGRNEQFF; CDR3nt: TGTGCCAGCAGCTTAGATCCCGGGACTAGCGGGAGGAATGAGCAGTTCTTC
v_gene: TRBV23-1; abundance: -; j_gene: TRBJ1-4; d_gene: TRBD1; len: 17; CDR3aa: CASSLSIRGLGNEKLFF; CDR3nt: TGCGCCAGCAGTCTTTCGATAAGGGGGCTTGGTAATGAAAAACTGTTTTTT
v_gene: TRBV5-8; abundance: -; j_gene: TRBJ2-4; d_gene: TRBD1; len: 11; CDR3aa: CASYRGNIQYF; CDR3nt: TGTGCCAGTTACAGGGGAAACATTCAGTACTTC
v_gene: TRBV15; abundance: -; j_gene: TRBJ1-5; d_gene: TRBD1; len: 16; CDR3aa: CATSREGQGAVQPQHF; CDR3nt: TGTGCCACCAGCAGAGAGGGGCAGGGGGCGGTTCAGCCCCAGCATTTT
v_gene: TRBV7-6; abundance: once; j_gene: TRBJ2-1; d_gene: TRBD2; len: 16; CDR3aa: CASSDLAGERYNEQFF; CDR3nt: TGTGCCAGCAGCGACCTAGCGGGAGAAAGGTACAATGAGCAGTTCTTC
v_gene: TRBV2; abundance: -; j_gene: TRBJ2-6; d_gene: -; len: 16; CDR3aa: CASSEAWGFGANVLTF; CDR3nt: TGTGCCAGCAGTGAGGCCTGGGGCTTTGGGGCCAACGTCCTGACTTTC
v_gene: TRBV4-3; abundance: -; j_gene: TRBJ1-6; d_gene: TRBD1; len: 14; CDR3aa: CASSPGQLNSPLHF; CDR3nt: TGCGCCAGCAGCCCGGGACAGCTTAATTCACCCCTCCACTTT
v_gene: TRBV7-9; abundance: -; j_gene: TRBJ2-2; d_gene: -; len: 14; CDR3aa: CASSPSDPTGELFF; CDR3nt: TGTGCCAGCAGCCCTAGCGACCCGACCGGGGAGCTGTTTTTT
v_gene: TRBV6-5; abundance: -; j_gene: TRBJ1-2; d_gene: -; len: 16; CDR3aa: CASSYSITGQPWGYTF; CDR3nt: TGTGCCAGCAGTTACTCGATTACAGGCCAACCATGGGGCTACACCTTC
v_gene: TRBV5-1; abundance: -; j_gene: TRBJ2-7; d_gene: -; len: 13; CDR3aa: CASSSDSPPEQYF; CDR3nt: TGCGCCAGCAGTTCGGACAGCCCTCCAGAGCAGTACTTC
v_gene: TRBV10-3; abundance: -; j_gene: TRBJ1-2; d_gene: TRBD1; len: 13; CDR3aa: CAISGDSNYGYTF; CDR3nt: TGTGCCATCAGTGGGGACAGCAACTATGGCTACACCTTC
v_gene: TRBV27; abundance: once; j_gene: TRBJ2-3; d_gene: TRBD2; len: 15; CDR3aa: CASRVAGGGTDTQYF; CDR3nt: TGTGCCAGCAGGGTAGCGGGAGGGGGCACAGATACGCAGTATTTT
v_gene: TRBV30; abundance: -; j_gene: TRBJ2-1; d_gene: -; len: 12; CDR3aa: CAWSVQGPEQFF; CDR3nt: TGTGCCTGGAGCGTACAGGGCCCTGAGCAGTTCTTC
v_gene: TRBV25-1; abundance: -; j_gene: TRBJ2-7; d_gene: TRBD1; len: 13; CDR3aa: CASRLQGAGEQYF; CDR3nt: TGTGCCAGCAGGCTACAGGGGGCAGGCGAGCAGTACTTC
v_gene: TRBV5-5; abundance: once; j_gene: TRBJ2-7; d_gene: -; len: 13; CDR3aa: CASSYLTSYEQYF; CDR3nt: TGTGCCAGCAGCTACCTGACTAGCTACGAGCAGTACTTC
v_gene: TRBV19; abundance: few; j_gene: TRBJ1-6; d_gene: -; len: 13; CDR3aa: CATRDGHNSPLHF; CDR3nt: TGTGCCACGCGGGACGGACATAATTCACCCCTCCACTTT
v_gene: TRBV4-1; abundance: -; j_gene: TRBJ2-7; d_gene: TRBD2; len: 13; CDR3aa: CASSPGLAHEQYF; CDR3nt: TGCGCCAGCAGCCCGGGACTAGCCCACGAGCAGTACTTC
v_gene: TRBV6-5; abundance: -; j_gene: TRBJ1-2; d_gene: TRBD1; len: 14; CDR3aa: CASSYSTGGWGYTF; CDR3nt: TGTGCCAGCAGTTACTCCACAGGGGGCTGGGGCTACACCTTC
v_gene: TRBV5-6; abundance: -; j_gene: TRBJ2-7; d_gene: -; len: 13; CDR3aa: CASTTGSSYEQYF; CDR3nt: TGTGCCAGCACCACGGGTTCCTCCTACGAGCAGTACTTC
v_gene: TRBV7-9; abundance: -; j_gene: TRBJ2-7; d_gene: TRBD2; len: 13; CDR3aa: CASSLAETYEQYF; CDR3nt: TGTGCCAGCAGCCTAGCGGAGACCTACGAGCAGTACTTC
v_gene: TRBV30; abundance: -; j_gene: TRBJ2-7; d_gene: -; len: 13; CDR3aa: CAWSPGGTYEQYF; CDR3nt: TGTGCCTGGAGCCCGGGGGGCACCTACGAGCAGTACTTC
v_gene: TRBV9; abundance: -; j_gene: TRBJ2-2; d_gene: TRBD2; len: 15; CDR3aa: CASSHSGTNTGELFF; CDR3nt: TGTGCCAGCAGCCATAGCGGGACGAACACCGGGGAGCTGTTTTTT
v_gene: TRBV7-8; abundance: -; j_gene: TRBJ2-2; d_gene: -; len: 15; CDR3aa: CASLEAGLVGGELFF; CDR3nt: TGTGCCAGTTTGGAAGCAGGGTTGGTGGGCGGGGAGCTGTTTTTT
v_gene: TRBV10-3; abundance: -; j_gene: TRBJ2-7; d_gene: -; len: 14; CDR3aa: CAISESGLLDEQYF; CDR3nt: TGTGCCATCAGTGAGTCGGGCCTCCTCGACGAGCAGTACTTC
v_gene: TRBV30; abundance: -; j_gene: TRBJ2-7; d_gene: -; len: 14; CDR3aa: CAWGPSTGPYEQYF; CDR3nt: TGTGCCTGGGGACCATCGACCGGACCCTACGAGCAGTACTTC
v_gene: TRBV14; abundance: -; j_gene: TRBJ2-3; d_gene: -; len: 13; CDR3aa: CASSEGWSDTQYF; CDR3nt: TGTGCCAGCAGCGAAGGGTGGTCAGATACGCAGTATTTT
v_gene: TRBV7-9; abundance: -; j_gene: TRBJ2-5; d_gene: -; len: 16; CDR3aa: CASSPPNYGGSETQYF; CDR3nt: TGTGCCAGCAGCCCCCCTAATTATGGCGGGTCGGAGACCCAGTACTTC
v_gene: TRBV4-1; abundance: -; j_gene: TRBJ2-1; d_gene: -; len: 11; CDR3aa: CASSHGPEQFF; CDR3nt: TGCGCCAGCAGCCACGGACCCGAGCAGTTCTTC
v_gene: TRBV10-1; abundance: once; j_gene: TRBJ2-7; d_gene: TRBD1; len: 14; CDR3aa: CASSRDRVGGEQYF; CDR3nt: TGCGCCAGCAGCCGGGACAGGGTAGGGGGCGAGCAGTACTTC
v_gene: TRBV6-5; abundance: -; j_gene: TRBJ1-3; d_gene: -; len: 15; CDR3aa: CASRIRESSGNTIYF; CDR3nt: TGTGCCAGCCGGATCCGTGAGAGCTCTGGAAACACCATATATTTT
v_gene: TRBV4-2; abundance: -; j_gene: TRBJ1-4; d_gene: -; len: 11; CDR3aa: CASSKGEKLFF; CDR3nt: TGTGCCAGCAGCAAGGGGGAAAAACTGTTTTTT
v_gene: TRBV7-9; abundance: -; j_gene: TRBJ2-7; d_gene: -; len: 12; CDR3aa: CASTPLGYEQYF; CDR3nt: TGTGCCAGCACCCCACTAGGATACGAGCAGTACTTC
v_gene: TRBV28; abundance: -; j_gene: TRBJ2-7; d_gene: -; len: 14; CDR3aa: CASSLEGSSYEQYF; CDR3nt: TGTGCCAGCAGTTTAGAGGGAAGCTCCTACGAGCAGTACTTC